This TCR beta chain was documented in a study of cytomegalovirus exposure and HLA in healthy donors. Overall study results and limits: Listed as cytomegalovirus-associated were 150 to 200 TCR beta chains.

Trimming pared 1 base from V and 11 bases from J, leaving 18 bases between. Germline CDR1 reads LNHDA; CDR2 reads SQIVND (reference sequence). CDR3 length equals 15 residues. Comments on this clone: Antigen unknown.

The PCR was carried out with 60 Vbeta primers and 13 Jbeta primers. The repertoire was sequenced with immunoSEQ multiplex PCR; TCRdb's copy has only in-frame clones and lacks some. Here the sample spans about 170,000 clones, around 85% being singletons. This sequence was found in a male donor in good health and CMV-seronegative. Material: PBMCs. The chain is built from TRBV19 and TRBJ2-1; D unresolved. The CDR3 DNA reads TGTGCCAGTAGTATAGGAGGAGTTCAACGGGTACAGCAGTTCTTC. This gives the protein CASSIGGVQRVQQFF. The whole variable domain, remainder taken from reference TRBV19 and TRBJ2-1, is DGGITQSPKYLFRKEGQNVTLSCEQNLNHDAMYWYRQDPGQGLRLIYYSQIVNDFQKGDIAEGYSVSREKKESFPLTVTSAQKNPTAFYLCASSIGGVQRVQQFFGPGTRLTVL.